The TCR beta chain described here comes from a study of CD8 T cells in Susac syndrome. This clonotype was seen just once. Random hexamers were used to reverse transcribe an amount of roughly 0.45 to 1 ug RNA. It was immunoSEQ multiplex PCR that amplified TCR beta CDR3 across 54 Vbeta and 13 Jbeta. MiXCR was run by TCRdb on the immunoSEQ multiplex PCR reads, yielding one entry per CDR3 protein. Of around 200,000 distinct CDR3 sequences in the sample, 85% to 95% were seen once. CDR3 size: 16 residues. V was cut by 0 bases and J by 9 bases, with 18 bases left in between. Germline-derived CDR1 and CDR2 are LGHDT and YNNKEL (reference sequence).

Material: CD4+ T cells from PBMCs. The TCR originated in a human donor in good health. This sequence joins TRBV3-1 and TRBJ2-1; D may be TRBD2 (5 bases). The CDR3 nucleotides are TGTGCCAGCAGCCAAGAGGTCGGGGAGTGGCAATCTGAGCAGTTCTTC. Its protein is CASSQEVGEWQSEQFF.